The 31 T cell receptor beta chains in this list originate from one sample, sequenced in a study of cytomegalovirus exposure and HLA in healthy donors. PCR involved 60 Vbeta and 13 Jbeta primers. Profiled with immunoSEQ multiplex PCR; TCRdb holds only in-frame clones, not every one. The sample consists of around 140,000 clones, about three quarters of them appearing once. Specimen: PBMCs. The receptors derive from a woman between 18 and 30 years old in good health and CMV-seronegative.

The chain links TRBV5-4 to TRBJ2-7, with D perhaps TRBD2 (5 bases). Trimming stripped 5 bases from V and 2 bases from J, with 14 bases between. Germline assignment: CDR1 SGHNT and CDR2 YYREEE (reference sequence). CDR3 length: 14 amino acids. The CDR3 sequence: CASRSLEEPYEQYF. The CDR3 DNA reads TGTGCCAGCAGATCCTTGGAGGAACCCTACGAGCAGTACTTC.

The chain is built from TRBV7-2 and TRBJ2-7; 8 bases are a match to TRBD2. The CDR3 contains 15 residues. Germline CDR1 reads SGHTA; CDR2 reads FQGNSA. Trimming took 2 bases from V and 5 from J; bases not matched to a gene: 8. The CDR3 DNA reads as TGTGCCAGCAGCTTACTCAGCGGGAGAGGCGACGAGCAGTACTTC. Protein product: CASSLLSGRGDEQYF.

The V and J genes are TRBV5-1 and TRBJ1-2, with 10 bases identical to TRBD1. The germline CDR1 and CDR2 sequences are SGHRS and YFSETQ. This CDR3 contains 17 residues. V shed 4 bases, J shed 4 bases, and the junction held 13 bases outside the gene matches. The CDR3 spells CASSAAGTGAAFYGYTF. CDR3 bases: TGCGCCAGCAGCGCGGCCGGGACAGGGGCCGCCTTCTATGGCTACACCTTC.

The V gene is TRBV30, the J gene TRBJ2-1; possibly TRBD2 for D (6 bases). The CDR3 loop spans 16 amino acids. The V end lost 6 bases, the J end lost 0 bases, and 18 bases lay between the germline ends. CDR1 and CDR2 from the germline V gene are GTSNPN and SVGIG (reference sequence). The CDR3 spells CACLGFSGNSYNEQFF. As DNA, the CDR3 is TGTGCCTGTCTTGGCTTTAGCGGAAACTCCTACAATGAGCAGTTCTTC.

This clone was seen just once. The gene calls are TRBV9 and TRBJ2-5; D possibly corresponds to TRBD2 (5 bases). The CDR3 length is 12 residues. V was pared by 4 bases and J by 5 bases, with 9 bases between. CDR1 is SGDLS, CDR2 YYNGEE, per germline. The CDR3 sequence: CASSPLAETQYF. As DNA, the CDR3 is TGTGCCAGCAGCCCCTTAGCGGAGACCCAGTACTTC. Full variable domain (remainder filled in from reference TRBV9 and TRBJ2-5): DSGVTQTPKHLITATGQRVTLRCSPRSGDLSVYWYQQSLDQGLQFLIQYYNGEERAKGNILERFSAQQFPDLHSELNLSSLELGDSALYFCASSPLAETQYFGPGTRLLVL.

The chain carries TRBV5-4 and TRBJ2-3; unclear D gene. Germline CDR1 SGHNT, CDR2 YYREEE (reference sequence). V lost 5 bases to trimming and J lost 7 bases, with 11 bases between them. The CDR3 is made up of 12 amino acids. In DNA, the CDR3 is TGTGCCAGCAGTTTCAACTTTTATACGCAGTATTTT. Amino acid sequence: CASSFNFYTQYF.

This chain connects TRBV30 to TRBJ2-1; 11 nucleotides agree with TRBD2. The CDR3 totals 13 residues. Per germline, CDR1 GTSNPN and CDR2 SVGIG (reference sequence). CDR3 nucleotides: TGTGCACATGGACTAGCGGGTACCAATGAGCAGTTCTTC. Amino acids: CAHGLAGTNEQFF.

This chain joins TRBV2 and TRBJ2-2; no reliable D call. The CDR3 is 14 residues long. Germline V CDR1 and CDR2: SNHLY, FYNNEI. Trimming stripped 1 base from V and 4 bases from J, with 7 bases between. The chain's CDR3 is CASSEELPTGELFF. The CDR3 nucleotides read TGTGCCAGCAGTGAAGAACTCCCCACCGGGGAGCTGTTTTTT.

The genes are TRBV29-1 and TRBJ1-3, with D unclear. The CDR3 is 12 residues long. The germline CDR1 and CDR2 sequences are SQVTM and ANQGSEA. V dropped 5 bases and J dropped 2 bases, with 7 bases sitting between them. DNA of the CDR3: TGCAGCGTTATAGCTCCTGGAAACACCATATATTTT. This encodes CSVIAPGNTIYF.

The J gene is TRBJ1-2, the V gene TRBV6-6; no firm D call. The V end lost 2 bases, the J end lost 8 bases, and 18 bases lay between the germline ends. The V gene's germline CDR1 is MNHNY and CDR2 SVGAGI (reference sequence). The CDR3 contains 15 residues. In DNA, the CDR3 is TGTGCCAGCAGTTACGCAGACCAGATAGGAGGAGGCTACACCTTC. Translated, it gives CASSYADQIGGGYTF.

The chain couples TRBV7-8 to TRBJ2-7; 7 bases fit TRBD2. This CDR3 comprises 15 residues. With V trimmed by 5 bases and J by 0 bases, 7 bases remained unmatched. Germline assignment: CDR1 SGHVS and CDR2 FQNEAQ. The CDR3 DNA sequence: TGTGCCAGCAGCCCCGGACTAGAAAACTCCTACGAGCAGTACTTC. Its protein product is CASSPGLENSYEQYF.

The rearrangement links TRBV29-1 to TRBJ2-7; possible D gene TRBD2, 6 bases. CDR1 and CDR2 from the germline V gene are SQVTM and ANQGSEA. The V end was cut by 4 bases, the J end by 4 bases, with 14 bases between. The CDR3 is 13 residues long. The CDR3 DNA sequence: TGCAGCGTTGTAGCGGAGACCTTTTACGAGCAGTACTTC. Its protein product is CSVVAETFYEQYF.

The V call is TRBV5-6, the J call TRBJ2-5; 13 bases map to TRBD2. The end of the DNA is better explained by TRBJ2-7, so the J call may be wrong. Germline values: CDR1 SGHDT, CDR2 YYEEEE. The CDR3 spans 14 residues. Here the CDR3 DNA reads TGTGCCAGCAGCTTCGGGACTAGCGGGACCGAGCAGTACTTC. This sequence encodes CASSFGTSGTEQYF.

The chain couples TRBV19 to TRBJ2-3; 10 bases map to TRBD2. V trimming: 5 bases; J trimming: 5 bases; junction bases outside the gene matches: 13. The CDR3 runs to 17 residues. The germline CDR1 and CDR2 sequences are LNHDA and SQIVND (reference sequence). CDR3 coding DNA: TGTGCCAGTAGTTCCCGACTAGCGGGCGCCCAGGGAGATACGCAGTATTTT. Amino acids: CASSSRLAGAQGDTQYF.

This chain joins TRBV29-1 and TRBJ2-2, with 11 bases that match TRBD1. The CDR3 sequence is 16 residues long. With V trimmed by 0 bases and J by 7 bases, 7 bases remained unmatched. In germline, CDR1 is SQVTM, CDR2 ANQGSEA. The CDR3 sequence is CSVEDPGQGANGELFF. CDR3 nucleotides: TGCAGCGTTGAAGATCCTGGACAGGGGGCCAACGGGGAGCTGTTTTTT.

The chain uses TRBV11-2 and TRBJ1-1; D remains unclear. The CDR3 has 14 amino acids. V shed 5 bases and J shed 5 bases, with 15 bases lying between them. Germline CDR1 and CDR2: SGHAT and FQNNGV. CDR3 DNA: TGTGCCAGCAGCCTCCATTCCGAGGGTACTGAAGCTTTCTTT. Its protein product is CASSLHSEGTEAFF.

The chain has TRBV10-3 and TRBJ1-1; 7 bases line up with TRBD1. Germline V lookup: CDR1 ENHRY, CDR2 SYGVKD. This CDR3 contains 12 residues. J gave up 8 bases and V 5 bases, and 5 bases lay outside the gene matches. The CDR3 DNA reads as TGTGCCATCAGTCCGGGACAGCTGGAAGCTTTCTTT. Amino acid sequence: CAISPGQLEAFF.

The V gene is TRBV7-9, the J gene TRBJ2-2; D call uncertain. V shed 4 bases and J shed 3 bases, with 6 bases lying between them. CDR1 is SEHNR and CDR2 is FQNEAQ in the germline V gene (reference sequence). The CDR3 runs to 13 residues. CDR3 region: CASSSRHTGELFF. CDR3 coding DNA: TGTGCCAGCAGCTCCCGTCACACCGGGGAGCTGTTTTTT.

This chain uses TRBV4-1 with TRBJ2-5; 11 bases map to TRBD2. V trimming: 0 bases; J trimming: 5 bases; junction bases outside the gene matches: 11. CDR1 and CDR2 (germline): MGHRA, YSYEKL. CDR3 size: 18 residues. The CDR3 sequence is CASSQDYGRLAGLETQYF. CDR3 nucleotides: TGCGCCAGCAGCCAAGATTACGGCCGACTAGCGGGACTGGAGACCCAGTACTTC.

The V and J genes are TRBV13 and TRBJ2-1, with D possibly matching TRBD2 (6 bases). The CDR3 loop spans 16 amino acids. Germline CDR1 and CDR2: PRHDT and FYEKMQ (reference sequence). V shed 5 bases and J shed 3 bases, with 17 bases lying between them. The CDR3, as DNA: TGTGCCAGCAGCCTTGGAGTAGCGGACCACTACAATGAGCAGTTCTTC. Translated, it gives CASSLGVADHYNEQFF.

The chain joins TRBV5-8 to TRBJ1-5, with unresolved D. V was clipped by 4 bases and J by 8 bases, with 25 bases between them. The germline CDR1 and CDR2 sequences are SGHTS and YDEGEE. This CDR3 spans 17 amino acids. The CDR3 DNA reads TGTGCCAGCAGCCGACCTACCGGGGTAATGGTCTTGAAGCCCCAGCATTTT. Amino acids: CASSRPTGVMVLKPQHF. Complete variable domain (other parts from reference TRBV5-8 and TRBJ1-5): EAGVTQSPTHLIKTRGQQATLRCSPISGHTSVYWYQQALGLGLQFLLWYDEGEERNRGNFPPRFSGRQFPNYSSELNVNALELEDSALYLCASSRPTGVMVLKPQHFGDGTRLSIL.

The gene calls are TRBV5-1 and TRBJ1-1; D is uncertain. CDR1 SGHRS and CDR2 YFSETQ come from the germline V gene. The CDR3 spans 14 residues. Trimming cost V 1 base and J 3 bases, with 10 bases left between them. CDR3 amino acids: CASSLFEAHTEAFF. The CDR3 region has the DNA TGCGCCAGCAGCTTGTTCGAAGCCCACACTGAAGCTTTCTTT.

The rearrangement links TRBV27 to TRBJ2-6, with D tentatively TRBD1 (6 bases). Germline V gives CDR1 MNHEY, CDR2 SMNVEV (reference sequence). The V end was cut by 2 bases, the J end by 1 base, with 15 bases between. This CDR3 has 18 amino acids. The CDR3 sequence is CASSLGGRGFSGANVLTF. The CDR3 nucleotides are TGTGCCAGCAGTTTAGGCGGCAGGGGTTTTTCTGGGGCCAACGTCCTGACTTTC.

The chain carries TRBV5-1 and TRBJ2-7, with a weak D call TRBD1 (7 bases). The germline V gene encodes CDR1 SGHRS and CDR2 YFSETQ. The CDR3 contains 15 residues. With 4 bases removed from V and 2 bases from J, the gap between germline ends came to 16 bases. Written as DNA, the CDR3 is TGCGCCAGCAGCGCGGGACAGACCGAGACCTACGAGCAGTACTTC. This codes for CASSAGQTETYEQYF. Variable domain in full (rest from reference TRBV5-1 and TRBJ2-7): KAGVTQTPRYLIKTRGQQVTLSCSPISGHRSVSWYQQTPGQGLQFLFEYFSETQRNKGNFPGRFSGRQFSNSRSEMNVSTLELGDSALYLCASSAGQTETYEQYFGPGTRLTVT.

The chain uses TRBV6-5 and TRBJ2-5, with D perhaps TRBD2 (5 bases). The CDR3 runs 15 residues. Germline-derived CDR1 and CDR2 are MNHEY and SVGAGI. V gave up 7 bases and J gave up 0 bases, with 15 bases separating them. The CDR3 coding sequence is TGTGCCAGCACCCCAGCGGCCCGTTACCAAGAGACCCAGTACTTC. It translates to CASTPAARYQETQYF.

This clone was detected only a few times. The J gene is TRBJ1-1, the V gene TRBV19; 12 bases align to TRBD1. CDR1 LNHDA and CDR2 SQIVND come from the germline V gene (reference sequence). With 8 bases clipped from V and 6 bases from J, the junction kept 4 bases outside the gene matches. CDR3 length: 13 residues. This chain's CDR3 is CASRGQGAPEAFF. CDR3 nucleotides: TGTGCCAGTCGGGGACAGGGGGCGCCTGAAGCTTTCTTT.

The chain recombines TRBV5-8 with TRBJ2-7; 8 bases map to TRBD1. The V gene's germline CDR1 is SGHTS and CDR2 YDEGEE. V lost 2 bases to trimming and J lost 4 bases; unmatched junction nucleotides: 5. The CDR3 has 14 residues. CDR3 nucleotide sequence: TGTGCCAGCAGCTTAGGGACAGGATATTACGAGCAGTACTTC. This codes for CASSLGTGYYEQYF.

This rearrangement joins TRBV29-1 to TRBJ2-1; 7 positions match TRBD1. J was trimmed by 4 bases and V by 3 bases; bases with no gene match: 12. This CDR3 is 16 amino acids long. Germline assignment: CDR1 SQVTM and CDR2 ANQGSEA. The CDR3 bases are TGCAGCGTTGAGTCTGCGGTGGACAGGAAGTACAATGAGCAGTTCTTC. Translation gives CSVESAVDRKYNEQFF.

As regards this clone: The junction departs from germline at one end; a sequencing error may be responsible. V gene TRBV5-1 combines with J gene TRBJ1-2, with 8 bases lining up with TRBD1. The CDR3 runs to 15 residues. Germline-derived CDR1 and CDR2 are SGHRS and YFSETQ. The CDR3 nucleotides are TGCGCCAGCAGCTTGGGGACAGGGAGTGGGTCTGAGTTCTCCTTC. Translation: CASSLGTGSGSEFSF.

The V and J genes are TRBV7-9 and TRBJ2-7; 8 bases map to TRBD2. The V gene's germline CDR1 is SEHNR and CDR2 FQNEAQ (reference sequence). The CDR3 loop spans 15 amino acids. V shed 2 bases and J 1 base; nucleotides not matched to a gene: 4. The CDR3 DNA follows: TGTGCCAGCAGCTTAATCGCTAGCGGGTCCTACGAGCAGTACTTC. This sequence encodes CASSLIASGSYEQYF.

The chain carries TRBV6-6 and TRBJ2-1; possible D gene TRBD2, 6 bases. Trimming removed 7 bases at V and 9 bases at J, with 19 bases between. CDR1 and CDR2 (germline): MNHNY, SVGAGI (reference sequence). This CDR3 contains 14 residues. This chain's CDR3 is CASKPPGGAGEQFF. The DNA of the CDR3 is TGTGCCAGCAAACCCCCCGGAGGAGCGGGTGAGCAGTTCTTC.